The 9 T cell receptor beta chains reported below all come from one sample, sequenced in a study of glioma-infiltrating T cells. TCR alpha and beta CDR3 regions were amplified from RNA using iRepertoire nested multiplex PCR. MiXCR, run by TCRdb on the multiplex PCR reads, gives a single entry per CDR3 protein. The repertoire consists of around 350,000 distinct CDR3 sequences, with roughly two fifths occurring once and the leading ten covering more than 10%. Sequenced material: glioma tissue, nonneoplastic brain tissue, or PBMCs (not recorded which). The receptors were sampled from a human donor with low-grade glioma or glioblastoma, undergoing nonglioma brain surgery, or in good health (not recorded which).

A remark on this clonotype: With a much larger clone just one base away, this may be a read error. The chain employs TRBV27 and TRBJ2-1, with 8 bases lining up with TRBD2. The CDR3 runs 14 residues. CDR1 and CDR2 (germline): MNHEY, SMNVEV (reference sequence). CDR3 sequence (DNA): TGTGCCAGTCCCCCGGGACTAGTGGGAGATGAGCAGCTCTTC. It specifies CASPPGLVGDEQLF.

The V call is TRBV6-1, the J call TRBJ1-2, with D possibly matching TRBD1 (6 bases). With 6 bases removed from V and 4 bases from J, the gap between germline ends came to 12 bases. Germline V gene sequence: CDR1 MNHNS, CDR2 SASEGT. The CDR3 extends over 13 amino acids. The CDR3 sequence: CASSRQASYGYTF. The CDR3 nucleotides read TGTGCCAGCAGCAGACAGGCGTCCTATGGCTACACCTTC.

This clonotype has at least ten counts. V is TRBV4-3 and J is TRBJ2-1; perhaps TRBD1 as D (7 bases). The CDR3 is 17 amino acids. Deletions cut 1 base from V and 8 bases from J, with 21 bases between. The germline CDR1 and CDR2 sequences are LGHNA and YSLEER. CDR3 loop: CASSQVSGTEGLDEQFF. Written as DNA, the CDR3 is TGCGCCAGCAGCCAAGTCTCCGGGACAGAGGGACTTGATGAGCAGTTCTTC.

This clonotype was observed at least ten times. The chain is built from TRBV27 and TRBJ1-5, with D possibly matching TRBD1 (6 bases). The CDR3 totals 15 residues. CDR1 is MNHEY, CDR2 SMNVEV, per germline (reference sequence). Trimming took off 3 bases at V and 7 bases at J, with 16 bases between the two ends. The DNA of the CDR3 is TGTGCCAGCAGTTTCCCCACAGGGATGGGACAGCCCCAGCATTTT. The encoded protein is CASSFPTGMGQPQHF.

The chain employs TRBV29-1 and TRBJ2-3; TRBD2 aligns across 10 bases. After removal of 4 bases from V and 2 bases from J, the junction contained 6 bases not matched to a gene. Per the germline V gene, CDR1 is SQVTM and CDR2 is ANQGSEA. This CDR3 spans 15 amino acids. As DNA, the CDR3 is TGCAGCGTTGTTCGACTAGCGGGTAACACAGATACGCAGTATTTT. It yields the protein CSVVRLAGNTDTQYF.

A note on this clonotype: A much more abundant neighbour one base away suggests this may be a read error. This chain joins TRBV6-1 and TRBJ1-6; 10 bases fit TRBD1. Per germline, CDR1 MNHNS and CDR2 SASEGT. The length of the CDR3 is 18 residues. CDR3 loop: CASRSDRGNPFNNSPVHF. In nucleotides, the CDR3 is TGTGCCAGCAGATCGGACAGGGGGAATCCCTTTAATAATTCACCCGTCCACTTT.

This chain uses TRBV27 with TRBJ2-1, with D perhaps TRBD1 (6 bases). Trimming took off 5 bases at V and 9 bases at J, with 26 bases between the two ends. The CDR3 spans 17 residues. CDR1 and CDR2 (germline): MNHEY, SMNVEV (reference sequence). Here the CDR3 DNA reads TGTGCCAGCAGTCCAGGATTCGGGGCAGGGGATACTGGTGAGCAGTTCTTC. Translating it yields CASSPGFGAGDTGEQFF.

There are a few counts of this clonotype. The chain couples TRBV7-2 to TRBJ2-2; no firm D call. CDR1 SGHTA and CDR2 FQGNSA come from the germline V gene. The CDR3 is made up of 15 amino acids. The V end was cut by 5 bases, the J end by 1 base, with 11 bases between. The DNA for the CDR3 is TGTGCCAGCAGCCAAGGCGCCCTGAACACCGGGGAGCTGTTTTTT. Its translation: CASSQGALNTGELFF.

The table lists this clonotype with a few counts. This chain joins TRBV4-1 and TRBJ1-1; D ambiguous. From germline, CDR1 is MGHRA and CDR2 YSYEKL. This CDR3 is built from 15 residues. V lost 1 base and J 3 bases, leaving 12 bases between the germline ends. In nucleotides, the CDR3 is TGCGCCAGCAGCCAAGGTTCGACTGCGGACACTGAAGCTTTCTTT. This sequence encodes CASSQGSTADTEAFF.